The present T cell receptor (beta chain) was sequenced within a study of T cell responses to AZD1222 COVID-19 vaccine. Note on this clone: Its antigen is currently unknown.

V lost 2 bases to trimming and J lost 2 bases, with 0 bases between them. This CDR3 is 10 amino acids long. CDR1 and CDR2 (germline): SQVTM, ANQGSEA. Study-wide results and caveats: Donors were mostly white British, more females; clonal diversity possibly underestimated. Regions left unmutated in variants are reportedly the target of nearly half of spike-specific TCRs. Of the AZD1222 recipients, only five to seven were seropositive at baseline. It was only after the peak T cell response that any repertoires were sampled.

Sequenced by immunoSEQ multiplex PCR; TCRdb stores in-frame clones only, minus some. The repertoire has 30,000 to 35,000 clones, approximately 80% of them found once; the top ten carry approximately 4.8%. The sequencing used peripheral blood, collected 28 days after the second AZD1222 dose. The sequence derives from an adult who received the AZD1222 COVID-19 vaccine. The chain joins TRBV29-1 to TRBJ1-1; D uncertain. CDR3 region: CSVENTEAFF. CDR3 DNA sequence: TGCAGCGTTGAAAACACTGAAGCTTTCTTT.